These 3 T cell receptor beta chains were all obtained from the same sample, sequenced in a study of identical twins. TCRdb processed the 5' RACE reads anew with MiXCR; each CDR3 protein has one entry. This table holds about 690,000 distinct CDR3 sequences, around 21% found once. The sample was also linked to a second study, of T cells expressing NK-cell markers.

The sample was PBMCs. The receptors come from a woman between 18 and 29 years old in good health.

This clonotype was seen a handful of times. The J gene is TRBJ1-5, the V gene TRBV20-1; TRBD1 might be the D (5 bases). This CDR3 comprises 12 residues. V was trimmed by 6 bases and J by 7 bases, leaving 13 bases between them. Germline assignment: CDR1 DFQATT and CDR2 SNEGSKA (reference sequence). In DNA form, the CDR3 reads TGCAGTGCGAGAAAGAAGGGGCAGCCCCAGCATTTT. Amino acid sequence: CSARKKGQPQHF.

This clonotype has more than one count but fewer than ten. CDR3 coding DNA: TGTGCCAGCCAAGGTGGGGTTGGGGCCAACGTCCTGACTTTC. This sequence encodes CASQGGVGANVLTF. The V call is TRBV6-1, the J call TRBJ2-6, with D uncertain. CDR3 length equals 14 residues. Germline V gene lookup returns CDR1 MNHNS and CDR2 SASEGT. The germline V and J ends were trimmed by 8 bases and 3 bases, with 11 bases remaining between them.

The chain recombines TRBV20-1 with TRBJ2-3; TRBD2 agrees at 16 bases. Germline CDR1 is DFQATT and CDR2 is SNEGSKA (reference sequence). The CDR3 has 17 amino acids. Unmatched junction bases numbered 7, after V lost 7 bases and J lost 0 bases. The CDR3 bases are TGCAGTGTCACCGGGACTAGCGGGGGGGATAGCACAGATACGCAGTATTTT. The encoded protein is CSVTGTSGGDSTDTQYF.